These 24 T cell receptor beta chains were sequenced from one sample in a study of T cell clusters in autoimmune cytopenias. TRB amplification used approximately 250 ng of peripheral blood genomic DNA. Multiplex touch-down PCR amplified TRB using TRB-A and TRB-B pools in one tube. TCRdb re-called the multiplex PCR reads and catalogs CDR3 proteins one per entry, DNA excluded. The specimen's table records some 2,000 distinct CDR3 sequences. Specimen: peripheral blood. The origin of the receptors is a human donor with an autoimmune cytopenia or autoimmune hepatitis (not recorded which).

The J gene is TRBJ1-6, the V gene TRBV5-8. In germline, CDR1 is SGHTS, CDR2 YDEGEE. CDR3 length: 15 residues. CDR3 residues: CASSLEGSINSPLHF.

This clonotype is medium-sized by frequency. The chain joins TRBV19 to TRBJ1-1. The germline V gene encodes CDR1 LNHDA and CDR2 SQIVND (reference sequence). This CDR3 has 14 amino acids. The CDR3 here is CASSIGQLNTEAFF.

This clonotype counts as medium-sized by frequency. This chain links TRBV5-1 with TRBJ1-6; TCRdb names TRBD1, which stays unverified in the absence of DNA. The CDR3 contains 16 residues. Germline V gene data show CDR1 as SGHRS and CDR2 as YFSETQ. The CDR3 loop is CASSPKGQGRNSPLHF.

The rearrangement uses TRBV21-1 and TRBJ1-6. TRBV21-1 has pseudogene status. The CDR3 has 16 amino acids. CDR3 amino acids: CASWRRSRGRESPLHF.

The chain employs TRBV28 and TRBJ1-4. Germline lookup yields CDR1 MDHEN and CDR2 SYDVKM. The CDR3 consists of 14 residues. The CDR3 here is CASRRAQGGAKLFF.

CDR3 in amino acids: CSARDGGQRIGNTIYF. The V call is TRBV20-1, the J call TRBJ1-3; the D call of TRBD1 rests on TCRdb alone, since no DNA is present to check it. The V gene's germline CDR1 is DFQATT and CDR2 SNEGSKA (reference sequence). The CDR3 runs to 16 residues.

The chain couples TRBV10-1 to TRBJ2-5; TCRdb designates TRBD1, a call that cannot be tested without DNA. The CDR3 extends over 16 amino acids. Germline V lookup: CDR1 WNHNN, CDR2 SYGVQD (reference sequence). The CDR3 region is CASSEVAGTEQETQYF.

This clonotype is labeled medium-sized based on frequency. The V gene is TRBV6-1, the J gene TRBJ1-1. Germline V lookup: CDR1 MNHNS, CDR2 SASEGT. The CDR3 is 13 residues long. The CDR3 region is CASDKGANTEAFF.

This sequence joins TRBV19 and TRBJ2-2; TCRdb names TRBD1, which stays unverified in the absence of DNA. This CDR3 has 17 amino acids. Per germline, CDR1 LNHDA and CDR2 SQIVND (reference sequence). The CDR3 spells CASSSRTGTGRTGELFF.

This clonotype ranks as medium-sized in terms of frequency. CDR3 sequence reads: CASSLRQGNEKLFF. V and J are TRBV7-9 and TRBJ1-4; TCRdb picks TRBD1, but there is no DNA to check that call. Looked up from germline, CDR1 is SEHNR and CDR2 is FQNEAQ (reference sequence). The CDR3 is 14 amino acids.

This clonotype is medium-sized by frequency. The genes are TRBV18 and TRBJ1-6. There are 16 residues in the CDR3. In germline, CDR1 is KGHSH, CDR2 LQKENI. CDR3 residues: CASSPNGLQAPSPLHF.

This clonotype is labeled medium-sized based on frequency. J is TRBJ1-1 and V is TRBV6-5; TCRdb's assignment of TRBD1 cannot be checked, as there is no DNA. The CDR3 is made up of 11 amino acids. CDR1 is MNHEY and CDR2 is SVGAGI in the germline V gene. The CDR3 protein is CASSPGGEAFF.

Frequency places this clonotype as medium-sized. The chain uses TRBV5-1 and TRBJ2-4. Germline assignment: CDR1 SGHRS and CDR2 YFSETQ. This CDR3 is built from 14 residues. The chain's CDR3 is CASSLPDYLNIQYF.

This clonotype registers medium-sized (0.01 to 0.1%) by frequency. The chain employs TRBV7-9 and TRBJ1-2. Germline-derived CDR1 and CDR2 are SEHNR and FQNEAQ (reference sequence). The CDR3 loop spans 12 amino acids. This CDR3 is CASSHLFYGYTF.

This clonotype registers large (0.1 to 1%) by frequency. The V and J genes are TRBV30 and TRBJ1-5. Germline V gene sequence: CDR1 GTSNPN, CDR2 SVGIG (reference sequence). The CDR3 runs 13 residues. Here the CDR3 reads CAWSGQGNQPQHF.

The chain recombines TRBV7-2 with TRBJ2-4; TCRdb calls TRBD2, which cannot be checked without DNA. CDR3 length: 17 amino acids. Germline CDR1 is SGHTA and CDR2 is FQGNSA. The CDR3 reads CASSFRRAPLAKNIQYF.

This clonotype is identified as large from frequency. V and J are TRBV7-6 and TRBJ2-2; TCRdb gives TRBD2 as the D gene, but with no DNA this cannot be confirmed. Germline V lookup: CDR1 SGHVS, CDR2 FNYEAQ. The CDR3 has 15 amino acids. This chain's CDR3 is CASSPGLRRGGELFF.

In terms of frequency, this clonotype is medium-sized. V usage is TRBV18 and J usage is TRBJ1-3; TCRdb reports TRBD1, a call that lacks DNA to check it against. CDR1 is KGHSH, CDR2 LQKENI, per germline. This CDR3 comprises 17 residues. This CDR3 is CASSRAKLSGNGNTIYF.

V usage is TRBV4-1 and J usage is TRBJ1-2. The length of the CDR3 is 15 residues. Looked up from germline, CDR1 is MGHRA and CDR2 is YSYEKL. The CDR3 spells CASSQDQGLDYGYTF.

CDR3 sequence: CASSWGSSTEAFF. The rearrangement uses TRBV28 and TRBJ1-1; the TCRdb D gene call, TRBD1, has no DNA to confirm it. The CDR3 is 13 amino acids. CDR1 is MDHEN and CDR2 is SYDVKM in the germline V gene.

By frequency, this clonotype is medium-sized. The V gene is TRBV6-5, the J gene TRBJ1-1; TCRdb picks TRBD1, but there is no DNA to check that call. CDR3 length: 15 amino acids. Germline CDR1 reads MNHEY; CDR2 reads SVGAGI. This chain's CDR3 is CASSPQTGRNTEAFF.

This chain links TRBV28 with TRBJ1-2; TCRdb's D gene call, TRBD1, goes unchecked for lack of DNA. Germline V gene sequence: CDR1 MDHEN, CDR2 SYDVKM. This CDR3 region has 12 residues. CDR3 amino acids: CASSSRVRGYTF.

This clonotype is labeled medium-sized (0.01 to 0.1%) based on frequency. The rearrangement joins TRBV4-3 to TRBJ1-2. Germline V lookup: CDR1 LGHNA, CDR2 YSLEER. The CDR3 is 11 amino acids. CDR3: CASSQAGGYTF.

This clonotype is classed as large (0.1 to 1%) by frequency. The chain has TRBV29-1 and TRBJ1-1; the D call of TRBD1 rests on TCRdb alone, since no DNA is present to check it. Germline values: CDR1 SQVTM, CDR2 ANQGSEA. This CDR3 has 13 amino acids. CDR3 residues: CSSRTRRNTEAFF.